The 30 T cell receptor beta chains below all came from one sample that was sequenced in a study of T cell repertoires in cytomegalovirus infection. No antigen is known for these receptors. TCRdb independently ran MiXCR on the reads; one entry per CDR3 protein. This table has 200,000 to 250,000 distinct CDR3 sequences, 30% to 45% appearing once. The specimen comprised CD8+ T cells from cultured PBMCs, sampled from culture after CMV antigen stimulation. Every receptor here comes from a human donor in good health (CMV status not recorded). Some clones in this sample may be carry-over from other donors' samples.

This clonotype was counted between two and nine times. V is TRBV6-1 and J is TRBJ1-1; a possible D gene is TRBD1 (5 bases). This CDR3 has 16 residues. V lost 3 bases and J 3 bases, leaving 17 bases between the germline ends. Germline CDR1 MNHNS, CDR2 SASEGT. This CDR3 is CASSEWPLEGYTEAFF. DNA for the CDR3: TGTGCCAGCAGTGAGTGGCCTCTCGAGGGGTACACTGAAGCTTTCTTT.

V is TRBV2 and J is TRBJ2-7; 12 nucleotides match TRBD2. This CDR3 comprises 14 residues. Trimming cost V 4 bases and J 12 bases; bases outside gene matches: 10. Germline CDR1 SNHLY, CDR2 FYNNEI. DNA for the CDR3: TGTGCCAGCAGTGTCTCGGCTAGCGGGAGGGAGACGTACTTC. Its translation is CASSVSASGRETYF.

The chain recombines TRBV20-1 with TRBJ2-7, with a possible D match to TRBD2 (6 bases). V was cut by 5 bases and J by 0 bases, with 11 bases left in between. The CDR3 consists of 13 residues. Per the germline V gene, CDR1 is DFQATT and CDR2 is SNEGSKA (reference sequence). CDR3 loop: CSALWEASYEQYF. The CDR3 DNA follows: TGCAGTGCTCTGTGGGAGGCCTCCTACGAGCAGTACTTC.

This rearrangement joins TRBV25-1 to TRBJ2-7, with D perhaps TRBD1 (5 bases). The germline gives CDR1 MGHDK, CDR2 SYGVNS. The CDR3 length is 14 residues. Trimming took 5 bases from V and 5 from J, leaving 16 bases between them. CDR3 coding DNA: TGTGCCAGCAGTCAACGACAGAGAGGCGACGAGCAGTACTTC. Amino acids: CASSQRQRGDEQYF.

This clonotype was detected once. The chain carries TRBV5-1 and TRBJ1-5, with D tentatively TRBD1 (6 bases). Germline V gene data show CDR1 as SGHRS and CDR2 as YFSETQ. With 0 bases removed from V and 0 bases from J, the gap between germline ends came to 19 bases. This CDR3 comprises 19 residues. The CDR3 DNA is TGCGCCAGCAGCTTGGGACCGACAGGACGGAGGGGTAGCAATCAGCCCCAGCATTTT. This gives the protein CASSLGPTGRRGSNQPQHF.

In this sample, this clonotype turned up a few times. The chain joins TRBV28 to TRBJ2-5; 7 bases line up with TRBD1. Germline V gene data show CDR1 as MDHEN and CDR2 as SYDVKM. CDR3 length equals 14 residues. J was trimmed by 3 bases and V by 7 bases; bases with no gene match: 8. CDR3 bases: TGTGCCAGCAAAAAGACAGGGTGGGAAGAGACCCAGTACTTC. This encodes CASKKTGWEETQYF.

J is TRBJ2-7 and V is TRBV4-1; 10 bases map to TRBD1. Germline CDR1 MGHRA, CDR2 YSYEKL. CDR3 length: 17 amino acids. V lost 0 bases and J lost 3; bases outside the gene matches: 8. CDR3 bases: TGCGCCAGCAGCCAAGACGCCGGGACAGGGGTATACTACGAGCAGTACTTC. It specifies CASSQDAGTGVYYEQYF.

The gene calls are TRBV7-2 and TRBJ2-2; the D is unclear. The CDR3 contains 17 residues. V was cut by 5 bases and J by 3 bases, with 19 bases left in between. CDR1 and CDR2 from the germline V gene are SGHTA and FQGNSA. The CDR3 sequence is CASSRDISRPDTGELFF. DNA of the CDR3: TGTGCCAGCAGCCGTGACATATCGAGGCCGGACACCGGGGAGCTGTTTTTT.

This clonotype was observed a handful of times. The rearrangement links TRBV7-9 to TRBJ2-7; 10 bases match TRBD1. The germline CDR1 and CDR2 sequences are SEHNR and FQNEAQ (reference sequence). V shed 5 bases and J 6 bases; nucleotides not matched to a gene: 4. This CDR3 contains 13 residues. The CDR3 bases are TGTGCCAGCAGCGAGACAGGGGGCGGCGAGCAGTACTTC. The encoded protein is CASSETGGGEQYF.

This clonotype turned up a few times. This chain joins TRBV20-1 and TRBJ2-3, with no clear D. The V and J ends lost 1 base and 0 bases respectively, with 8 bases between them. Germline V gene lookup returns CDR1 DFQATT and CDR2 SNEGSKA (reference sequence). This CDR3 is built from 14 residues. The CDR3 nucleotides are TGCAGTGCTAGAGCGGGTGGAAGCACAGATACGCAGTATTTT. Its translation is CSARAGGSTDTQYF.

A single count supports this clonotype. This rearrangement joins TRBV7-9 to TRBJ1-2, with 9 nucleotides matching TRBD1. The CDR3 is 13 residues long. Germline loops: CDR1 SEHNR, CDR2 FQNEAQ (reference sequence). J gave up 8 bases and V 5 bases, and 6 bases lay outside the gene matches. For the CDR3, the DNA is TGTGCCAGCAGCCTCCGGGACAGGGAAGGCTACACCTTC. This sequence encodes CASSLRDREGYTF.

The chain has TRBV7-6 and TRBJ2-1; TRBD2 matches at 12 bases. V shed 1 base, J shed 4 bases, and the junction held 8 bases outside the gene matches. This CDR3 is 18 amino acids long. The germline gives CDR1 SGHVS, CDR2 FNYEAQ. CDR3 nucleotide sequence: TGTGCCAGCAGCTTAGGGACTAGCGGGATTAAGGGGTACAATGAGCAGTTCTTC. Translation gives CASSLGTSGIKGYNEQFF. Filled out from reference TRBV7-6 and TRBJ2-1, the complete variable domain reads GAGVSQSPRYKVTKRGQDVALRCDPISGHVSLYWYRQALGQGPEFLTYFNYEAQQDKSGLPNDRFSAERPEGSISTLTIQRTEQRDSAMYRCASSLGTSGIKGYNEQFFGPGTRLTVL.

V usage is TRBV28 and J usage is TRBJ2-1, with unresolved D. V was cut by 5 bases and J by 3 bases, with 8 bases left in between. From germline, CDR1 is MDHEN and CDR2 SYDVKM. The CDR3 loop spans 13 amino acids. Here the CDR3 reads CASSPPVYNEQFF. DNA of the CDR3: TGTGCCAGCAGTCCGCCCGTCTACAATGAGCAGTTCTTC.

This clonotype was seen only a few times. The CDR3 DNA reads TGTGCCACCAGGGACAGACACACAGATACGCAGTATTTT. Its translation: CATRDRHTDTQYF. The chain joins TRBV24-1 to TRBJ2-3; D might be TRBD1 (6 bases). The CDR3 totals 13 residues. From germline, CDR1 is KGHDR and CDR2 SFDVKD. Deletions cut 7 bases from V and 2 bases from J, with 9 bases between.

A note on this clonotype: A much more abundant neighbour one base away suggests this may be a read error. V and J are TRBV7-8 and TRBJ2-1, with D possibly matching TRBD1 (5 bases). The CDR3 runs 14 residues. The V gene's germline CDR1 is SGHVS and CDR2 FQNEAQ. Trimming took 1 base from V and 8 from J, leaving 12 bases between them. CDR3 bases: TGTGCCAGCAGCTTAGGCCAGCAGGGCGATGAGCAGTTCTTC. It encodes CASSLGQQGDEQFF.

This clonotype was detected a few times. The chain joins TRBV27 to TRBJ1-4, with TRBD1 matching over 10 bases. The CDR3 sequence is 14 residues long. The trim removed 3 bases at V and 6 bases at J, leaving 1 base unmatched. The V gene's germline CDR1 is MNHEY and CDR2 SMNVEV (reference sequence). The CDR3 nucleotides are TGTGCCAGCAGTTTTGGGACAGGGGATGAAAAACTGTTTTTT. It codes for CASSFGTGDEKLFF.

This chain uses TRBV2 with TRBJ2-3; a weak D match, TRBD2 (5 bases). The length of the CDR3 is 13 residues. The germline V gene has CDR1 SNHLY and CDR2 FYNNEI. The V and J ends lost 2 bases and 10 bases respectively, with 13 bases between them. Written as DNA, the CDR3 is TGTGCCAGCAGTGAAACCCCCGCGGAGGCGCAGTATTTT. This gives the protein CASSETPAEAQYF.

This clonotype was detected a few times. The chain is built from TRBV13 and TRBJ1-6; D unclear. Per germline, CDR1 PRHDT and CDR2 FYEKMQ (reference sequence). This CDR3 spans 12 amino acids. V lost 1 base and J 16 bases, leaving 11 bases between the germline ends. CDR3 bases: TGTGCCAGCAGCTTAGACCGGGAAACTCTCCACTTT. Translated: CASSLDRETLHF.

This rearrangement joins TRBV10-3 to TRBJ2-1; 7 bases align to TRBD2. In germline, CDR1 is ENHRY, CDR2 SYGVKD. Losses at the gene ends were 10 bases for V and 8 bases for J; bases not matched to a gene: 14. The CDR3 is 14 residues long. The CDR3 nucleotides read TGTGCCACCGCAACTAGCGAGGAGAGCTATGAGCAGTTCTTC. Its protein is CATATSEESYEQFF.

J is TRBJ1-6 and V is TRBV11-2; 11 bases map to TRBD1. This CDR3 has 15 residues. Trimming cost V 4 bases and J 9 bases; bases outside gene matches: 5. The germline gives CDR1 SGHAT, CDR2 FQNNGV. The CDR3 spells CASSSRTGGGSPLHF. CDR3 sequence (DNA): TGTGCCAGCAGCTCCAGGACAGGGGGCGGTTCACCCCTCCACTTT.

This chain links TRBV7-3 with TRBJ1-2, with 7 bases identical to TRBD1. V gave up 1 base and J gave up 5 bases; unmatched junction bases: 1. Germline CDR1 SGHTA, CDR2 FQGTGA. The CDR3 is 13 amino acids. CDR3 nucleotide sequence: TGTGCCAGCAGCTTAAACAGGGGATATGGCTACACCTTC. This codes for CASSLNRGYGYTF.

Written as DNA, the CDR3 is TGTGCCAGCAGTTCCTCATATCGGCAGCCCCAGCATTTT. It translates to CASSSSYRQPQHF. V gene TRBV27 combines with J gene TRBJ1-5, with no clear D. The CDR3 sequence is 13 residues long. Germline CDR1 is MNHEY and CDR2 is SMNVEV (reference sequence). V shed 4 bases and J shed 7 bases, with 11 bases lying between them.

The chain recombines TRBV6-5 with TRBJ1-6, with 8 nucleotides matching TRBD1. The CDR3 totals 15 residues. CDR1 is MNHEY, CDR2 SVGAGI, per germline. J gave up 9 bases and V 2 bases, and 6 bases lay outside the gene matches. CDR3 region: CASSYAGQGGSPLHF. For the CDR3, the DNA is TGTGCCAGCAGTTACGCTGGACAGGGCGGTTCACCCCTCCACTTT.

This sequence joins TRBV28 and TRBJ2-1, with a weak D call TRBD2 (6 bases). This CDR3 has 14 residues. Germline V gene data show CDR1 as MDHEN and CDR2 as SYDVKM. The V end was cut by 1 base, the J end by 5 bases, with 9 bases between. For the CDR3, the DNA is TGTGCCAGCAGTTTATTGGCGGGGCACAATGAGCAGTTCTTC. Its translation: CASSLLAGHNEQFF.

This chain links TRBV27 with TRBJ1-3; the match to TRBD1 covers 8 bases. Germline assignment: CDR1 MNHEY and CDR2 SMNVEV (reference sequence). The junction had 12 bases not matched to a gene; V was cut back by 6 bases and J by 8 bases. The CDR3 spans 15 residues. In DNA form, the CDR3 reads TGTGCCAGCAGACCCTCGACAGGGGATAGGGACACCATATATTTT. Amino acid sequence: CASRPSTGDRDTIYF.

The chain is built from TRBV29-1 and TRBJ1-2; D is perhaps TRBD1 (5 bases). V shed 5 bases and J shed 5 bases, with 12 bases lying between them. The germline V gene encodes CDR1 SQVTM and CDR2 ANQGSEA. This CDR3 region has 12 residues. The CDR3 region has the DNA TGCAGCGTTCGTCCGGGACCTTATGGCTACACCTTC. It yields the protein CSVRPGPYGYTF. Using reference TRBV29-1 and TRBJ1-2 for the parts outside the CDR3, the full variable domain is SAVISQKPSRDICQRGTSLTIQCQVDSQVTMMFWYRQQPGQSLTLIATANQGSEATYESGFVIDKFPISRPNLTFSTLTVSNMSPEDSSIYLCSVRPGPYGYTFGSGTRLTVV.

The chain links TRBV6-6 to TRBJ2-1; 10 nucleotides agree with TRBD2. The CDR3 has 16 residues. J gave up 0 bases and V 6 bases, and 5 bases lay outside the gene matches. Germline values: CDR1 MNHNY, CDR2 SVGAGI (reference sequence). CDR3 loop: CASSPTSGDSYNEQFF. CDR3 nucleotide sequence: TGTGCCAGCAGCCCAACTAGCGGGGACTCCTACAATGAGCAGTTCTTC.

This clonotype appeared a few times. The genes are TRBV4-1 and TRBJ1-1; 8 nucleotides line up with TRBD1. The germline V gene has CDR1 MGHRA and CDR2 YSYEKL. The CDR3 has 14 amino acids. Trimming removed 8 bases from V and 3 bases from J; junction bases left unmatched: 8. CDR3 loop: CASCPGQGDTEAFF. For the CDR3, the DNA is TGCGCCAGCTGTCCCGGACAGGGAGACACTGAAGCTTTCTTT.

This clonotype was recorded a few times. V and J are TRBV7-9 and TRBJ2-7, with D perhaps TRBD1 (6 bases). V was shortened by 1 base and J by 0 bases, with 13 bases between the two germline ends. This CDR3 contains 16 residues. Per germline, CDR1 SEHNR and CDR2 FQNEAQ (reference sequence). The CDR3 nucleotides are TGTGCCAGCAGCTTAGATGGCAGGGGAAGCTCCTACGAGCAGTACTTC. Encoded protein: CASSLDGRGSSYEQYF. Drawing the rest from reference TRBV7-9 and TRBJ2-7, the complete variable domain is DTGVSQNPRHKITKRGQNVTFRCDPISEHNRLYWYRQTLGQGPEFLTYFQNEAQLEKSRLLSDRFSAERPKGSFSTLEIQRTEQGDSAMYLCASSLDGRGSSYEQYFGPGTRLTVT.

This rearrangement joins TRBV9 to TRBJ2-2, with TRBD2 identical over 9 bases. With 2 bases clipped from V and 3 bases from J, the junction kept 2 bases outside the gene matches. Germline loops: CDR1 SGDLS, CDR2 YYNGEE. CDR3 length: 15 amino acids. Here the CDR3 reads CASSVSGGDTGELFF. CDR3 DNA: TGTGCCAGCAGCGTTAGCGGGGGAGACACCGGGGAGCTGTTTTTT.